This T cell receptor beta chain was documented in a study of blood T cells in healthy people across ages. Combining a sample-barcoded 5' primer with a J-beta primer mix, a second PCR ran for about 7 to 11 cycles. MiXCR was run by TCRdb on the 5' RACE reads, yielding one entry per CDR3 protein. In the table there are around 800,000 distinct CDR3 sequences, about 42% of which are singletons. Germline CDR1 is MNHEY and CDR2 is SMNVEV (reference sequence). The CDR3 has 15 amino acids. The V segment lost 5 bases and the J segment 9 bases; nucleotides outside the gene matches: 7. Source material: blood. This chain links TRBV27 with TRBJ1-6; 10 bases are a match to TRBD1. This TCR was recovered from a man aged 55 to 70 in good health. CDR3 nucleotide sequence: TGTGCCAGCAGTACCGCCGGGACAGGGGTTTCACCCCTCCACTTT. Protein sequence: CASSTAGTGVSPLHF.